This TCR beta chain was recovered during a study of blood T cell repertoires in COVID-19. At the level of the study: PBMCs, B-cell-depleted T cells, or T cells were the source of the cDNA or gDNA that made up the material.

Germline V gene sequence: CDR1 SNHLY, CDR2 FYNNEI. The CDR3 consists of 14 residues. The V and J ends lost 0 bases and 2 bases, in that order; junction bases with no gene match: 1. Original processing methods: By means of reference gene primer amplification, nucleated cell counts were estimated. Clones were read by immunoSEQ multiplex PCR, and TCRdb kept only the in-frame ones, dropping some. From that table come the V and J calls and clone size; the DNA was used to work out D and trimming. The sample holds approximately 300,000 clones, about 90% seen once. This clone was counted a single time. Material: peripheral blood. The sequence derives from a man aged 18 to 30 who had recovered from COVID-19. The V call is TRBV2, the J call TRBJ2-7; TRBD1 matches 7 bases. CDR3 nucleotides: TGTGCCAGCAGTGAAGCGGGACAGACCTACGAGCAGTACTTC. Translated: CASSEAGQTYEQYF. Variable domain in full (rest from reference TRBV2 and TRBJ2-7): EPEVTQTPSHQVTQMGQEVILRCVPISNHLYFYWYRQILGQKVEFLVSFYNNEISEKSEIFDDQFSVERPDGSNFTLKIRSTKLEDSAMYFCASSEAGQTYEQYFGPGTRLTVT.